This TCR beta chain emerged from a study of identical twins. In this sample, this clonotype turned up many times. Its specificity is unknown. The germline V and J ends were trimmed by 6 bases and 5 bases, with 14 bases remaining between them. The CDR3 loop spans 14 amino acids. Overall study results and limits: The study drew conclusions from cross-sectional statistical analysis, not from following the same donors. While abundant cord blood beta clonotypes carried fewer insertions, memory repertoires showed no such pattern.

MiXCR, run by TCRdb on the 5' RACE reads, gives a single entry per CDR3 protein. This sample has roughly 250,000 distinct CDR3 sequences; roughly 7% occur once, and the top ten carry 3.5% to 4%. The sample was also linked to a second study, of yellow fever vaccine responses in identical twins.

The rearrangement uses TRBV12-3 or TRBV12-4 and TRBJ2-1; no clear D gene. This receptor was obtained from a woman aged 18-35 years in good health. The sequencing input was memory (CD45RO+) T cells sorted from blood. The DNA for the CDR3 is TGTGCCAGCAGCCCACAGCGAAGTAACAATGAGCAGTTCTTC. Amino acids: CASSPQRSNNEQFF.